The TCR beta chain described here comes from a study of T cell responses to AZD1222 COVID-19 vaccine. General study findings and limits: Spike-specific TCR breadth and depth both grew after two AZD1222 doses.

Recipients boosted at about 4 weeks or about 12 weeks are pooled. CDR1 is MDHEN and CDR2 is SYDVKM in the germline V gene. Trimming removed 5 bases from V and 8 bases from J, with 21 bases in between. This CDR3 comprises 16 residues. The method was immunoSEQ multiplex PCR; TCRdb's version includes in-frame clones alone and lacks a portion of them. The repertoire holds over 70,000 clones, with approximately 89% as singletons. In the case of this clone: The antigen remains undetermined.

Sequencing was performed on peripheral blood, taken 28 days after the second AZD1222 dose. The genes are TRBV28 and TRBJ1-4, with D possibly being TRBD1 (6 bases). The source is an adult who received the AZD1222 COVID-19 vaccine. For the CDR3, the DNA is TGTGCCAGCAGTCAAGAAGGGACACCGGGTAGCGAAAAACTGTTTTTT. This encodes CASSQEGTPGSEKLFF.